Following are 22 T cell receptor beta chains from one sample sequenced in a study of T cell repertoires in cytomegalovirus infection. Using its own MiXCR run on the reads, TCRdb lists one record per CDR3 protein. This sample yields about 250,000 distinct CDR3 sequences, of which over 9% are seen a single time; approximately 1.6% belongs to the top ten. Sequenced: PBMCs. Receptors originate from a human donor in good health (CMV status not recorded). Some clones in this sample may be carry-over from other donors' samples.

This clonotype was seen at least ten times. The chain combines TRBV5-1 with TRBJ2-4; TRBD2 agrees at 14 bases. The junction had 9 bases not matched to a gene; V was cut back by 4 bases and J by 0 bases. This CDR3 region has 19 residues. Germline V gene sequence: CDR1 SGHRS, CDR2 YFSETQ. The CDR3 nucleotides read TGCGCCAGCAGCCTGACTAGCGGGAGGGGGGGACTAGCCAAAAACATTCAGTACTTC. This sequence encodes CASSLTSGRGGLAKNIQYF.

This clonotype was observed at least ten times. The chain uses TRBV7-9 and TRBJ1-6; 8 bases align to TRBD1. Trimming removed 5 bases from V and 0 bases from J; junction bases left unmatched: 6. This CDR3 is 17 amino acids long. Looked up from germline, CDR1 is SEHNR and CDR2 is FQNEAQ (reference sequence). The CDR3 loop reads CASSPGQGSSYNSPLHF. The CDR3 bases are TGTGCCAGCAGCCCTGGACAGGGCAGCTCCTATAATTCACCCCTCCACTTT.

This clonotype occurred many times. The chain combines TRBV7-2 with TRBJ2-5; possible D gene TRBD1, 6 bases. CDR3 size: 15 residues. V lost 5 bases and J lost 5, with 18 bases in between. Germline V gives CDR1 SGHTA, CDR2 FQGNSA. CDR3 sequence reads: CASSLGGGRFETQYF. The CDR3 coding sequence is TGTGCCAGCAGCCTGGGTGGGGGCAGGTTCGAGACCCAGTACTTC.

This clonotype came up a few times. The genes are TRBV5-6 and TRBJ2-2, with 8 bases aligning to TRBD1. Trimming removed 5 bases from V and 5 bases from J; junction bases left unmatched: 5. Germline values: CDR1 SGHDT, CDR2 YYEEEE. The CDR3 has 14 residues. The CDR3 sequence: CASRGQGGTGELFF. The CDR3 nucleotides read TGTGCCAGCAGAGGACAGGGAGGTACCGGGGAGCTGTTTTTT.

This clonotype was counted at least ten times. The rearrangement joins TRBV6-5 to TRBJ2-7, with TRBD1 identical over 7 bases. V trimming: 0 bases; J trimming: 2 bases; junction bases outside the gene matches: 7. This CDR3 is built from 16 residues. The germline gives CDR1 MNHEY, CDR2 SVGAGI. The CDR3 loop is CASSYSTRQGPYEQYF. The DNA for the CDR3 is TGTGCCAGCAGTTACTCGACTCGACAGGGACCCTACGAGCAGTACTTC.

In this sample, this clonotype turned up many times. CDR3 sequence: CASRRRGGDVTGELFF. CDR3 nucleotides: TGTGCCAGCAGACGCCGGGGCGGCGACGTGACCGGGGAGCTGTTTTTT. V gene TRBV7-2 combines with J gene TRBJ2-2, with D perhaps given as TRBD1 or TRBD2 (5 bases each). Trimming removed 6 bases from V and 5 bases from J, with 19 bases in between. This CDR3 region has 16 residues. Germline V gene data show CDR1 as SGHTA and CDR2 as FQGNSA.

This clonotype was detected many times. The chain is built from TRBV7-2 and TRBJ2-2, with a tentative D call TRBD2 (6 bases). The CDR3 covers 17 residues. The ends were cut back, 5 bases at V and 4 bases at J, with 20 bases in the middle. CDR1 SGHTA and CDR2 FQGNSA come from the germline V gene. CDR3 in amino acids: CASSQGLPPSGTGELFF. The CDR3 DNA reads TGTGCCAGCAGCCAGGGACTCCCCCCCTCGGGCACCGGGGAGCTGTTTTTT.

The CDR3 region is CASSRWTSGTPDTQYF. The CDR3 coding sequence is TGTGCCAGCAGCCGCTGGACTAGCGGGACCCCAGATACGCAGTATTTT. This chain links TRBV6-5 with TRBJ2-3, with 12 positions matching TRBD2. The CDR3 extends over 16 amino acids. Germline V gives CDR1 MNHEY, CDR2 SVGAGI. After removal of 6 bases from V and 4 bases from J, the junction contained 8 bases not matched to a gene.

This clonotype was counted at least ten times. The chain has TRBV6-5 and TRBJ2-5, with a possible D match to TRBD2 (5 bases). CDR1 is MNHEY, CDR2 SVGAGI, per germline. Trimming removed 2 bases at V and 1 base at J, with 11 bases between. The CDR3 spans 15 residues. The CDR3 DNA reads as TGTGCCAGCAGTTACAGCTTAGCGACCCAAGAGACCCAGTACTTC. Translated: CASSYSLATQETQYF.

At least ten counts were recorded for this clonotype. The chain links TRBV28 to TRBJ1-5; the D gene is possibly TRBD1 (5 bases). Per the germline V gene, CDR1 is MDHEN and CDR2 is SYDVKM. The CDR3 is 16 amino acids. V was shortened by 6 bases and J by 2 bases, with 17 bases between the two germline ends. CDR3: CASRGTVDRGNQPQHF. CDR3 DNA: TGTGCCAGCAGAGGGACGGTCGATAGGGGCAATCAGCCCCAGCATTTT.

The sample holds one count of this clonotype. The chain recombines TRBV5-1 with TRBJ2-2; D not certain. Germline loops: CDR1 SGHRS, CDR2 YFSETQ. There are 14 residues in the CDR3. V lost 3 bases, J lost 5 bases, and 11 bases lay in between. The CDR3 DNA is TGCGCCAGCAGCTGGATCCCTAGTACCGGGGAGCTGTTTTTT. As protein: CASSWIPSTGELFF.

This clonotype was observed many times. V usage is TRBV19 and J usage is TRBJ2-1, with D tentatively TRBD1 (6 bases). The germline gives CDR1 LNHDA, CDR2 SQIVND (reference sequence). The V end was cut by 5 bases, the J end by 10 bases, with 21 bases between. The CDR3 runs to 15 residues. CDR3 loop: CASSPTPDSPVEQFF. In DNA form, the CDR3 reads TGTGCCAGTAGTCCTACTCCGGACAGTCCGGTGGAGCAGTTCTTC.

V usage is TRBV6-4 and J usage is TRBJ1-1; D is unclear. V was trimmed by 6 bases and J by 11 bases, leaving 16 bases between them. This CDR3 comprises 12 residues. Germline CDR1 is MRHNA and CDR2 is SNTAGT. As DNA, the CDR3 is TGTGCCAGCAGGGACGATGGTTGGATGGCTTTCTTT. Its translation: CASRDDGWMAFF.

This clonotype appeared many times. The chain carries TRBV7-2 and TRBJ2-1; the match to TRBD2 covers 8 bases. The CDR3 is 15 residues long. Losses at the gene ends were 1 base for V and 7 bases for J; bases not matched to a gene: 6. CDR1 SGHTA and CDR2 FQGNSA come from the germline V gene. This CDR3 is CASSLDIAGLNEQFF. CDR3 DNA: TGTGCCAGCAGCTTAGATATAGCGGGGCTGAATGAGCAGTTCTTC.

V and J are TRBV7-3 and TRBJ2-2; D is ambiguous. The CDR3 covers 14 residues. V gave up 3 bases and J gave up 2 bases, with 7 bases separating them. Germline CDR1 is SGHTA and CDR2 is FQGTGA. Written as DNA, the CDR3 is TGTGCCAGCAGCTTCGCAGACAACACCGGGGAGCTGTTTTTT. Protein product: CASSFADNTGELFF.

This chain uses TRBV20-1 with TRBJ2-7; D might be TRBD1 (5 bases). V was trimmed by 0 bases and J by 5 bases, leaving 14 bases between them. Per germline, CDR1 DFQATT and CDR2 SNEGSKA (reference sequence). The CDR3 totals 14 residues. Here the CDR3 reads CSARDRARVDEQYF. The CDR3 nucleotides read TGCAGTGCTAGAGATCGGGCCAGGGTCGACGAGCAGTACTTC.

This clonotype was found many times. V and J are TRBV7-2 and TRBJ1-3; D is undetermined. In germline, CDR1 is SGHTA, CDR2 FQGNSA. Trimming took 2 bases from V and 0 from J, leaving 11 bases between them. The CDR3 is 16 amino acids. The CDR3 sequence is CASSLSGQTSGNTIYF. The CDR3 coding sequence is TGTGCCAGCAGCTTAAGCGGGCAGACCTCTGGAAACACCATATATTTT.

This clonotype was detected ten times or more. CDR3 in DNA: TGTGCCAGCATTTGGCGCCACTCTGGGGCCAACGTCCTGACTTTC. Amino acids: CASIWRHSGANVLTF. J is TRBJ2-6 and V is TRBV12-3 or TRBV12-4; D unclear. Trimming pared 7 bases from V and 0 bases from J, leaving 10 bases between. The CDR3 contains 15 residues.

The gene calls are TRBV5-1 and TRBJ2-2; 9 nucleotides agree with TRBD2. Trimming at V came to 3 bases and at J to 2 bases, leaving 11 bases not matched to a gene. The CDR3 contains 18 residues. Per germline, CDR1 SGHRS and CDR2 YFSETQ. The CDR3 DNA sequence: TGCGCCAGCAGCTCTCGACTAGCGGCAGAACCTAACACCGGGGAGCTGTTTTTT. Translating gives CASSSRLAAEPNTGELFF.

The chain uses TRBV3-1 and TRBJ1-5, with unresolved D. Trimming cost V 0 bases and J 7 bases, with 13 bases left between them. CDR3 size: 15 residues. Per germline, CDR1 LGHDT and CDR2 YNNKEL (reference sequence). The CDR3, as DNA: TGTGCCAGCAGCCAAGATCCCCAGGCCGTACAGCCCCAGCATTTT. Protein product: CASSQDPQAVQPQHF.

The genes are TRBV6-2 or TRBV6-3 and TRBJ2-3, with 9 bases lining up with TRBD2. Trimming removed 8 bases from V and 2 bases from J; junction bases left unmatched: 11. The length of the CDR3 is 16 residues. Germline assignment: CDR1 MNHEY and CDR2 SVGEGT. The CDR3 reads CASPPTSGSFTDTQYF. The CDR3 coding sequence is TGTGCCAGCCCACCGACTAGCGGATCTTTCACAGATACGCAGTATTTT.

As to this clonotype: A junction boundary mismatches the germline segment, possibly from a read error. This chain connects TRBV6-5 to TRBJ1-1; D is ambiguous. The CDR3 extends over 13 amino acids. Germline lookup yields CDR1 MNHEY and CDR2 SVGAGI. Here the CDR3 reads CASSYTENTAAFF. CDR3 sequence (DNA): TGTGCCAGCAGTTACACAGAGAACACTGCAGCTTTCTTT.